One and the same sample provided the 24 T cell receptor beta chains below, sequenced in a study of PD-L1 blockade in urothelial cancer. Here immunoSEQ multiplex PCR was the method, and the copy in TCRdb shows in-frame clones only, minus some. The sample carries about 130,000 clones, approximately 84% recorded once. Time point of the sample: pretreatment peripheral blood. This specimen consisted of PBMCs, obtained around atezolizumab (anti-PD-L1) treatment. Receptors were obtained from a man aged 45 to 65 with urothelial cancer.

This clone occurred a few times. V usage is TRBV18 and J usage is TRBJ1-3, with D unresolved. V was shortened by 6 bases and J by 0 bases, with 15 bases between the two germline ends. The CDR3 runs to 16 residues. Per germline, CDR1 KGHSH and CDR2 LQKENI. The CDR3 nucleotides read TGTGCCAGCTCTGATAGCTTGCCTTTCTCTGGAAACACCATATATTTT. Translation gives CASSDSLPFSGNTIYF.

The rearrangement joins TRBV10-1 to TRBJ2-1, with 8 bases lining up with TRBD2. The CDR3 is 14 residues long. Germline-derived CDR1 and CDR2 are WNHNN and SYGVQD (reference sequence). Unmatched junction bases numbered 6, after V lost 4 bases and J lost 7 bases. In DNA form, the CDR3 reads TGCGCCAGCAGTGTGGCGGGAGGACGTAATGAGCAGTTCTTC. It codes for CASSVAGGRNEQFF.

This clone is a singleton in its sample. The chain combines TRBV11-2 with TRBJ1-2; D call uncertain. Germline loops: CDR1 SGHAT, CDR2 FQNNGV. V was pared by 2 bases and J by 2 bases, with 21 bases between. The CDR3 loop spans 18 amino acids. The CDR3 DNA reads TGTGCCAGCAGCTTAAGCGGCGGGCGGGTCGGAGGGAACTATGGCTACACCTTC. It specifies CASSLSGGRVGGNYGYTF.

The genes are TRBV29-1 and TRBJ1-1; the D gene is possibly TRBD1 (6 bases). The V gene's germline CDR1 is SQVTM and CDR2 ANQGSEA. Deletions cut 7 bases from V and 1 base from J, with 10 bases between. This CDR3 spans 12 amino acids. As DNA, the CDR3 is TGCAGCGATAGACAGGCGAACACTGAAGCTTTCTTT. Protein product: CSDRQANTEAFF. Together with reference TRBV29-1 and TRBJ1-1, the CDR3 gives the full variable domain: SAVISQKPSRDICQRGTSLTIQCQVDSQVTMMFWYRQQPGQSLTLIATANQGSEATYESGFVIDKFPISRPNLTFSTLTVSNMSPEDSSIYLCSDRQANTEAFFGQGTRLTVV.

The rearrangement links TRBV10-2 to TRBJ1-5; TRBD1 matches at 7 bases. The CDR3 consists of 13 residues. With V trimmed by 6 bases and J by 5 bases, 4 bases remained unmatched. The V gene's germline CDR1 is WSHSY and CDR2 SAAADI. The CDR3 loop reads CASRTGVDQPQHF. CDR3 DNA: TGCGCCAGCAGAACAGGGGTGGATCAGCCCCAGCATTTT.

This clone came up once. CDR3 nucleotides: TGTGCCAGTAGTCTATCACAGGAAAAACTGTTTTTT. Translation: CASSLSQEKLFF. J is TRBJ1-4 and V is TRBV19; D call uncertain. The V end lost 5 bases, the J end lost 8 bases, and 9 bases lay between the germline ends. CDR3 length: 12 amino acids. The germline gives CDR1 LNHDA, CDR2 SQIVND (reference sequence).

This clone has more than one count but fewer than ten. The CDR3 coding sequence is TGTGCCAGCAGCGTAACGAACACCGGGGAGCTGTTTTTT. As protein: CASSVTNTGELFF. The J gene is TRBJ2-2, the V gene TRBV11-2, with unresolved D. The V gene lost 5 bases and the J gene lost 0 bases, with 4 bases spanning the gap. Per the germline V gene, CDR1 is SGHAT and CDR2 is FQNNGV. CDR3 length equals 13 residues. Complete variable domain (other parts from reference TRBV11-2 and TRBJ2-2): EAGVAQSPRYKIIEKRQSVAFWCNPISGHATLYWYQQILGQGPKLLIQFQNNGVVDDSQLPKDRFSAERLKGVDSTLKIQPAKLEDSAVYLCASSVTNTGELFFGEGSRLTVL.

This chain connects TRBV7-9 to TRBJ2-5; 13 bases fit TRBD2. Germline CDR1 reads SEHNR; CDR2 reads FQNEAQ (reference sequence). With V trimmed by 5 bases and J by 3 bases, 9 bases remained unmatched. The CDR3 is made up of 17 amino acids. The CDR3 bases are TGTGCCAGCAGCAGACTAGCGGGAGGCTTTGGTGAAGAGACCCAGTACTTC. This gives the protein CASSRLAGGFGEETQYF.

This rearrangement joins TRBV5-1 to TRBJ1-1; the D gene is possibly TRBD1 (5 bases). Germline values: CDR1 SGHRS, CDR2 YFSETQ. V was pared by 5 bases and J by 5 bases, with 13 bases between. This CDR3 is 13 amino acids long. The CDR3 sequence: CASRETRVTEAFF. CDR3 coding DNA: TGCGCCAGCAGAGAAACCAGGGTGACTGAAGCTTTCTTT.

The rearrangement links TRBV2 to TRBJ1-2, with 8 bases matching TRBD1. The ends lost 6 bases at V and 0 bases at J; junction bases unmatched: 3. The CDR3 is 14 amino acids. Germline loops: CDR1 SNHLY, CDR2 FYNNEI. CDR3 nucleotide sequence: TGTGCCAGCAGCGGGGACAGGACTAACTATGGCTACACCTTC. The encoded protein is CASSGDRTNYGYTF. Using reference TRBV2 and TRBJ1-2 for the parts outside the CDR3, the full variable domain is EPEVTQTPSHQVTQMGQEVILRCVPISNHLYFYWYRQILGQKVEFLVSFYNNEISEKSEIFDDQFSVERPDGSNFTLKIRSTKLEDSAMYFCASSGDRTNYGYTFGSGTRLTVV.

There are a few counts of this clone. The gene calls are TRBV7-2 and TRBJ1-6, with TRBD1 as a possible D gene (6 bases). CDR1 SGHTA and CDR2 FQGNSA come from the germline V gene. Trimming cost V 5 bases and J 10 bases, with 18 bases left between them. This CDR3 is 15 amino acids long. CDR3 in amino acids: CASSNDGGGRSPLHF. The CDR3, as DNA: TGTGCCAGCAGCAACGACGGGGGGGGCAGGTCACCCCTCCACTTT.

CDR3 sequence (DNA): TGTGCCAGCAGTTTCCTAGCGGGGTACAATGAGCAGTTCTTC. Its translation is CASSFLAGYNEQFF. V and J are TRBV27 and TRBJ2-1, with 9 positions matching TRBD2. CDR3 length: 14 residues. V shed 3 bases, J shed 4 bases, and the junction held 1 base outside the gene matches. Per the germline V gene, CDR1 is MNHEY and CDR2 is SMNVEV (reference sequence).

J is TRBJ2-1 and V is TRBV28; TRBD2 is a possible D gene (6 bases). The CDR3 has 17 amino acids. Germline loops: CDR1 MDHEN, CDR2 SYDVKM. Trimming took 6 bases from V and 1 from J, leaving 19 bases between them. The CDR3 coding sequence is TGTGCCAGCAGACCCTACCCCGCGGGGCTATCCTACAATGAGCAGTTCTTC. It is translated as CASRPYPAGLSYNEQFF.

The chain joins TRBV28 to TRBJ2-3; TRBD2 is a possible D gene (7 bases). This CDR3 has 20 residues. V shed 5 bases and J shed 4 bases, with 31 bases lying between them. Germline CDR1 MDHEN, CDR2 SYDVKM. DNA of the CDR3: TGTGCCAGCAGTAACCACGCAGGGGCCCGGACTAGGGAGGGTCCAGATACGCAGTATTTT. As protein: CASSNHAGARTREGPDTQYF.

This chain uses TRBV5-1 with TRBJ2-3, with 14 bases aligning to TRBD2. V lost 6 bases and J lost 6; bases outside the gene matches: 12. The CDR3 is made up of 17 amino acids. The V gene's germline CDR1 is SGHRS and CDR2 YFSETQ. CDR3 DNA: TGCGCCAGCATCGAAGCTCCGGGACTAGCGGGAGCTGATACGCAGTATTTT. Amino acid sequence: CASIEAPGLAGADTQYF.

On this clone: Other DNA sequences in this specimen translate into the identical CDR3. V gene TRBV18 combines with J gene TRBJ2-1, with 11 bases aligning to TRBD1. V was pared by 3 bases and J by 4 bases, with 2 bases of the junction left unmatched. CDR3 length: 15 amino acids. Germline V gene data show CDR1 as KGHSH and CDR2 as LQKENI. The CDR3 loop reads CASSPGQGAYNEQFF. The CDR3 DNA reads TGTGCCAGCTCACCTGGACAGGGGGCGTACAATGAGCAGTTCTTC.

DNA of the CDR3: TGTGCCAGCAGTGAAGATCCGGGGTCGCGGGAGACCCAGTACTTC. Residues: CASSEDPGSRETQYF. The rearrangement links TRBV6-1 to TRBJ2-5, with D possibly TRBD2 on 5 matching bases. Germline lookup yields CDR1 MNHNS and CDR2 SASEGT. The CDR3 has 15 amino acids. Deletions cut 1 base from V and 5 bases from J, with 14 bases between.

This clone appeared many times. V usage is TRBV6-1 and J usage is TRBJ2-7; D might be TRBD1 (5 bases). Germline V gene lookup returns CDR1 MNHNS and CDR2 SASEGT. V dropped 3 bases and J dropped 6 bases, with 15 bases sitting between them. This CDR3 contains 14 residues. The DNA for the CDR3 is TGTGCCAGCAGTGATGCAGGGATGGCCGGCGAGCAGTACTTC. The encoded protein is CASSDAGMAGEQYF.

This chain links TRBV5-1 with TRBJ2-1; D may be TRBD2 (6 bases). CDR1 and CDR2 (germline): SGHRS, YFSETQ. The CDR3 runs 16 residues. Between the trimmed V and J ends, which lost 4 bases and 0 bases, there was a span of 14 bases. DNA of the CDR3: TGCGCCAGCAGCGGGGACTCGACAATCTCCTACAATGAGCAGTTCTTC. This codes for CASSGDSTISYNEQFF.

The V gene is TRBV2, the J gene TRBJ2-7, with 8 positions matching TRBD2. Germline CDR1 is SNHLY and CDR2 is FYNNEI. Trimming cost V 5 bases and J 1 base; bases outside gene matches: 10. The CDR3 consists of 16 residues. The CDR3 region has the DNA TGTGCCAGCAGTCCCCGGGGGGGAATAAGGTCCTACGAGCAGTACTTC. Amino acids: CASSPRGGIRSYEQYF.

The chain links TRBV7-9 to TRBJ1-3; no clear D. The germline gives CDR1 SEHNR, CDR2 FQNEAQ (reference sequence). The CDR3 extends over 13 amino acids. Trimming cost V 5 bases and J 0 bases, with 5 bases left between them. CDR3 bases: TGTGCCAGCAGCCTTAACTCTGGAAACACCATATATTTT. It specifies CASSLNSGNTIYF.

This chain joins TRBV19 and TRBJ1-6; 10 bases match TRBD1. The CDR3 length is 15 residues. Losses at the gene ends were 5 bases for V and 7 bases for J; bases not matched to a gene: 5. From germline, CDR1 is LNHDA and CDR2 SQIVND (reference sequence). In DNA form, the CDR3 reads TGTGCCAGTAGTGGGCCGGGACAGGGGAATTCACCCCTCCACTTT. Translation gives CASSGPGQGNSPLHF.

The chain is built from TRBV2 and TRBJ2-5; TRBD1 is a possible D gene (6 bases). Germline V gene data show CDR1 as SNHLY and CDR2 as FYNNEI. V was cut by 6 bases and J by 0 bases, with 20 bases left in between. The CDR3 totals 17 residues. The CDR3 sequence is CASSWWTGQPYQETQYF. The CDR3 region has the DNA TGTGCCAGCAGCTGGTGGACCGGACAGCCGTACCAAGAGACCCAGTACTTC.

This chain connects TRBV30 to TRBJ2-7; 7 bases map to TRBD1. The junction had 8 bases not matched to a gene; V was cut back by 2 bases and J by 1 base. This CDR3 has 15 residues. The V gene's germline CDR1 is GTSNPN and CDR2 SVGIG (reference sequence). CDR3 nucleotide sequence: TGTGCCTGGAGTCTCCTGGACAGGAGATCCTACGAGCAGTACTTC. Protein: CAWSLLDRRSYEQYF. Filled out from reference TRBV30 and TRBJ2-7, the complete variable domain reads SQTIHQWPATLVQPVGSPLSLECTVEGTSNPNLYWYRQAAGRGLQLLFYSVGIGQISSEVPQNLSASRPQDRQFILSSKKLLLSDSGFYLCAWSLLDRRSYEQYFGPGTRLTVT.